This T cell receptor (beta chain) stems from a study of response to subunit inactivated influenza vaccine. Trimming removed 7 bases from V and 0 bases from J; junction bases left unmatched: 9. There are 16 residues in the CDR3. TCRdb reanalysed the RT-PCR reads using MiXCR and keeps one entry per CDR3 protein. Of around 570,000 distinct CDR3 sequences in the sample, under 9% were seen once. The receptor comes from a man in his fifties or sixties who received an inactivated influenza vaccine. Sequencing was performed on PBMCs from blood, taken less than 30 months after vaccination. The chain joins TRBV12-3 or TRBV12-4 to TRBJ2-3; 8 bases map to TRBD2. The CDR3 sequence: CASTLGSGTSTDTQYF. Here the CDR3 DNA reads TGTGCCAGCACCCTCGGTAGCGGGACTAGCACAGATACGCAGTATTTT.